The 16 T cell receptor beta chains listed next were all sequenced from one sample in a study of T cell repertoires in cytomegalovirus infection (dated by TCRdb to between 2017 and 2020). The treatment or condition label, read with the paper, signifies: in vitro stimulation with specific CMV peptide epitopes to enrich CMV-specific T cells. These receptors have no identified antigens. Sequencing was performed on an Illumina HiSeq 1500. Using fastp trimming at Q25 and MiXCR clonotype assembly, TCRdb reanalyzed the public sequencing data and kept in-frame beta chains. Identical CDR3 proteins give one entry, which carries the most common genes and DNA. This sample gives 650,000 to 900,000 distinct CDR3 sequences in total; roughly 28% of them show up just once. Under 15% of the sample comes from the top ten. Specimen: cultured CD8+ T cells from PBMCs, collected from culture after CMV antigen stimulation. These receptors were obtained from a human donor in good health (CMV status not recorded). Some clones in this sample may be carry-over from other donors' samples.

V is TRBV6-8 and J is TRBJ1-6, with TRBD1 matching over 8 bases. The CDR3 totals 18 residues. CDR1 is MNHGY, CDR2 SAAAGT, per germline. The ends lost 5 bases at V and 0 bases at J; junction bases unmatched: 9. CDR3 residues: CASSGRGDRSSYNSPLHF. CDR3 sequence (DNA): TGTGCCAGCAGTGGAAGGGGGGACAGGAGCTCCTATAATTCACCCCTCCACTTT.

This clonotype was seen at least ten times. This chain joins TRBV7-2 and TRBJ1-1; D is undetermined. This CDR3 has 13 amino acids. Germline CDR1 and CDR2: SGHTA and FQGNSA. Trimming left V 1 base short and J 6 bases short, with 9 bases between. This CDR3 reads CASSLDVGSEAFF. The CDR3 bases are TGTGCCAGCAGCTTAGATGTGGGGTCTGAAGCTTTCTTT.

The CDR3 region is CASSMGTAYNEQFF. The CDR3 DNA reads TGTGCCAGTAGTATGGGGACAGCCTACAATGAGCAGTTCTTC. This chain links TRBV19 with TRBJ2-1; 7 bases align to TRBD1. The V gene's germline CDR1 is LNHDA and CDR2 SQIVND (reference sequence). The V and J ends lost 3 bases and 2 bases, in that order; junction bases with no gene match: 1. This CDR3 contains 14 residues.

This chain joins TRBV10-1 and TRBJ1-1, with 7 positions matching TRBD1. The CDR3 extends over 14 amino acids. Trimming cost V 6 bases and J 1 base; bases outside gene matches: 5. From germline, CDR1 is WNHNN and CDR2 SYGVQD (reference sequence). DNA of the CDR3: TGCGCCAGCAGCAAGACAGGGCCGAACACTGAAGCTTTCTTT. This gives the protein CASSKTGPNTEAFF.

V and J are TRBV4-1 and TRBJ1-1; 10 nucleotides align to TRBD1. The CDR3 consists of 18 residues. J lost 4 bases, V lost 1 base, and 12 bases had no gene match. From germline, CDR1 is MGHRA and CDR2 YSYEKL. This CDR3 is CASSQVDRGPLGGTEAFF. The CDR3 bases are TGCGCCAGCAGCCAAGTTGACAGGGGGCCCTTGGGGGGCACTGAAGCTTTCTTT.

The chain uses TRBV29-1 and TRBJ2-3; TRBD2 aligns across 7 bases. CDR3 length: 13 amino acids. Germline V gene sequence: CDR1 SQVTM, CDR2 ANQGSEA. V trimming: 5 bases; J trimming: 2 bases; junction bases outside the gene matches: 4. Here the CDR3 DNA reads TGCAGCGTTCCGGGGGGAGTCACAGATACGCAGTATTTT. Translating it yields CSVPGGVTDTQYF.

This chain connects TRBV11-2 to TRBJ1-2; no definite D call. Looked up from germline, CDR1 is SGHAT and CDR2 is FQNNGV. The V end lost 0 bases, the J end lost 4 bases, and 12 bases lay between the germline ends. The CDR3 runs 15 residues. CDR3 in DNA: TGTGCCAGCAGCTTAGAAGCGGGCCTTGTCTATGGCTACACCTTC. Translation gives CASSLEAGLVYGYTF.

The chain combines TRBV5-1 with TRBJ1-4, with a possible D match to TRBD1 (5 bases). This CDR3 has 14 residues. Trimming removed 4 bases from V and 8 bases from J, with 15 bases in between. Looked up from germline, CDR1 is SGHRS and CDR2 is YFSETQ. In DNA, the CDR3 is TGCGCCAGCAGCACGGGGGATAGGTACGAAAAACTGTTTTTT. Amino acids: CASSTGDRYEKLFF.

This chain joins TRBV12-3 or TRBV12-4 and TRBJ2-2; D is undetermined. The CDR3 runs 16 residues. With 5 bases removed from V and 6 bases from J, the gap between germline ends came to 19 bases. The CDR3 DNA reads as TGTGCCAGCAGTCCTAAGCCACTAATGGTGGCCGGGGAGCTGTTTTTT. It encodes CASSPKPLMVAGELFF.

V gene TRBV4-3 combines with J gene TRBJ2-5; D assignment may be TRBD1 or TRBD2 (5 bases each). V lost 3 bases to trimming and J lost 5 bases, with 16 bases between them. The CDR3 length is 15 residues. Germline CDR1 is LGHNA and CDR2 is YSLEER. CDR3 sequence (DNA): TGCGCCAGCAGCCAGGGACCAGCCTTAGTGGAGACCCAGTACTTC. Protein sequence: CASSQGPALVETQYF.

This clonotype has only a few counts. This chain uses TRBV7-4 with TRBJ2-1; TRBD1 aligns across 7 bases. CDR1 and CDR2 (germline): SGHVT, SQSDAQ. There are 15 residues in the CDR3. Trimming cost V 5 bases and J 2 bases; bases outside gene matches: 6. In nucleotides, the CDR3 is TGTGCCAGCAGCCATACAGGGGCCACCTACAATGAGCAGTTCTTC. This encodes CASSHTGATYNEQFF.

Only a few counts were recorded for this clonotype. The rearrangement links TRBV6-1 to TRBJ2-1, with D possibly being TRBD1 (6 bases). The CDR3 totals 15 residues. V lost 4 bases and J 0 bases, leaving 10 bases between the germline ends. Germline V CDR1 and CDR2: MNHNS, SASEGT. The CDR3 region is CASSGDISSYNEQFF. The CDR3 DNA follows: TGTGCCAGCAGTGGGGACATATCCTCCTACAATGAGCAGTTCTTC.

This clonotype was observed a few times. DNA of the CDR3: TGTGCCAGCAGCTTAGGCAAGTTGGTCCTGGAGAAAAAACTGTTTTTT. Residues: CASSLGKLVLEKKLFF. The rearrangement links TRBV7-9 to TRBJ1-4; D is unclear. V was clipped by 1 base and J by 9 bases, with 18 bases between them. CDR3 length equals 16 residues. Germline assignment: CDR1 SEHNR and CDR2 FQNEAQ (reference sequence).

In this sample, this clonotype turned up a few times. This chain joins TRBV6-1 and TRBJ1-2; 9 bases align to TRBD1. V shed 3 bases, J shed 4 bases, and the junction held 21 bases outside the gene matches. Germline loops: CDR1 MNHNS, CDR2 SASEGT. This CDR3 spans 20 amino acids. The chain's CDR3 is CASSDVLRDRDDPFGYGYTF. The DNA of the CDR3 is TGTGCCAGCAGTGACGTCCTCCGGGACAGGGATGACCCTTTTGGCTATGGCTACACCTTC.

V is TRBV20-1 and J is TRBJ1-5; unclear D gene. There are 13 residues in the CDR3. CDR1 is DFQATT, CDR2 SNEGSKA, per germline (reference sequence). The germline V and J ends were trimmed by 1 base and 3 bases, with 7 bases remaining between them. CDR3 protein: CSARGMDNQPQHF. CDR3 in DNA: TGCAGTGCTAGAGGGATGGACAATCAGCCCCAGCATTTT.

This chain uses TRBV6-1 with TRBJ1-2; a weak D match, TRBD1 (5 bases). The germline V gene has CDR1 MNHNS and CDR2 SASEGT. Trimming took off 8 bases at V and 1 base at J, with 23 bases between the two ends. CDR3 length equals 17 residues. CDR3 protein: CASPGDSTLTRNYGYTF. The DNA of the CDR3 is TGTGCCAGCCCCGGGGACTCTACTCTAACGCGTAACTATGGCTACACCTTC.